The entry below gives a single TCR beta chain sequence along with its context. This sample stems from a study of technical replicates of blood from a few donors. TCRdb keeps only in-frame clones here, not all; method: immunoSEQ multiplex PCR. The repertoire has fewer than 70,000 clones, about 86% of them found once; the top ten carry about 5.4%. V dropped 4 bases and J dropped 3 bases, with 13 bases sitting between them. This CDR3 has 15 residues. The germline CDR1 and CDR2 sequences are LGHNA and YSLEER. The chain has TRBV4-3 and TRBJ1-5; D may be TRBD1 (5 bases). What was sequenced was PBMCs. The sequence came from a human donor in good health. Some clones in this sample may be carry-over from other donors' samples. The CDR3 DNA follows: TGCGCCAGCAGCCCCCAGCAGGGCGCCAATCAGCCCCAGCATTTT. Its translation is CASSPQQGANQPQHF.